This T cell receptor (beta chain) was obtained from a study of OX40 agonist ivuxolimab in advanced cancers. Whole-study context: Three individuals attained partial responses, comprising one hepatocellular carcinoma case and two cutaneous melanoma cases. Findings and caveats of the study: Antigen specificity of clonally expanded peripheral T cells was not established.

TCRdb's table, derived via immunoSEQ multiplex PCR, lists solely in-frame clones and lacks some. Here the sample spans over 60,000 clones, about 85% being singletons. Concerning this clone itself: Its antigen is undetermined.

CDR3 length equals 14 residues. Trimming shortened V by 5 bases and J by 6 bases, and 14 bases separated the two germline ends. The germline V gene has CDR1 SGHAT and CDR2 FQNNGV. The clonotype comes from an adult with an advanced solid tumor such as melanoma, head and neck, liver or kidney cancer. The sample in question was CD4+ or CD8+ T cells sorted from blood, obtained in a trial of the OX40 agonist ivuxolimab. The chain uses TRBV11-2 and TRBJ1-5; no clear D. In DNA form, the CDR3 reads TGTGCCAGCAGCCCCTCCGGGAGGGTTCAGCCCCAGCATTTT. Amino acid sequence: CASSPSGRVQPQHF.